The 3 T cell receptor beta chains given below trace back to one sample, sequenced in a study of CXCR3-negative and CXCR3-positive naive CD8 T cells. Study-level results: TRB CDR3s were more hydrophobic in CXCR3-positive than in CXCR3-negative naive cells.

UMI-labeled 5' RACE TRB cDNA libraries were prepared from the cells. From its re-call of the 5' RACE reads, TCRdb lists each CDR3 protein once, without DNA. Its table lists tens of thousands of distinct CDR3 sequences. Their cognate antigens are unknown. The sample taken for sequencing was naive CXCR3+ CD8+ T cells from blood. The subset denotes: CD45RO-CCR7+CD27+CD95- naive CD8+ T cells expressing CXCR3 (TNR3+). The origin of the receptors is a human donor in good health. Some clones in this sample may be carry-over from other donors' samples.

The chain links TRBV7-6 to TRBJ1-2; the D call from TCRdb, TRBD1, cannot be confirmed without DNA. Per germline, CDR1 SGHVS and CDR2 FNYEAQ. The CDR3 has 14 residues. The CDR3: CASSAGTGDYGYTF.

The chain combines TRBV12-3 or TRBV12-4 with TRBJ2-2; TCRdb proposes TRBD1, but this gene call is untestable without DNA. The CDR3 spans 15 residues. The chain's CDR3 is CASSPRPGTTGELFF.

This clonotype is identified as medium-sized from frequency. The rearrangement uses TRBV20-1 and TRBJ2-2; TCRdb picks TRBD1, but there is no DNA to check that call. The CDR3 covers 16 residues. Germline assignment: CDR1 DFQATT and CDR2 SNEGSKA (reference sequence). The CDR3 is CSARSPGAGDTGELFF.